Below, 3 T cell receptor beta chains from the same sample are listed, as sequenced in a study of blood T cells in healthy people across ages. Primed by a sample-barcoded 5' primer and a J-beta primer mix, a second PCR proceeded for 7 to 11 cycles. Each CDR3 protein gets one entry after TCRdb re-called the 5' RACE reads with MiXCR. The table has 450,000 to 700,000 distinct CDR3 sequences, 25% to 30% seen once. The sequenced sample consisted of blood. The receptors come from a woman in her 70s in good health.

V usage is TRBV5-1 and J usage is TRBJ2-3; tentatively, D is TRBD2 (6 bases). Trimming took 0 bases from V and 4 from J, leaving 9 bases between them. The germline V gene encodes CDR1 SGHRS and CDR2 YFSETQ. The CDR3 extends over 14 amino acids. This chain's CDR3 is CASSLVSSADTQYF. The CDR3 nucleotides are TGCGCCAGCAGCTTGGTATCTAGCGCAGATACGCAGTATTTT.

The chain has TRBV27 and TRBJ2-7; the match to TRBD2 covers 11 bases. Germline CDR1 is MNHEY and CDR2 is SMNVEV (reference sequence). V dropped 5 bases and J dropped 0; count of bases not matched to a gene: 3. The CDR3 extends over 15 amino acids. The CDR3 loop reads CASSIAGGTSYEQYF. The CDR3 DNA follows: TGTGCCAGCAGTATAGCGGGGGGGACCTCCTACGAGCAGTACTTC.

The chain carries TRBV10-3 and TRBJ2-3; D may correspond to TRBD1 or TRBD2 (5 bases each). The CDR3 covers 13 residues. Trimming removed 3 bases at V and 4 bases at J, with 8 bases between. Germline CDR1 is ENHRY and CDR2 is SYGVKD. Here the CDR3 reads CAISDRDPDTQYF. The CDR3 DNA is TGTGCCATCAGTGACCGGGACCCAGATACGCAGTATTTT.